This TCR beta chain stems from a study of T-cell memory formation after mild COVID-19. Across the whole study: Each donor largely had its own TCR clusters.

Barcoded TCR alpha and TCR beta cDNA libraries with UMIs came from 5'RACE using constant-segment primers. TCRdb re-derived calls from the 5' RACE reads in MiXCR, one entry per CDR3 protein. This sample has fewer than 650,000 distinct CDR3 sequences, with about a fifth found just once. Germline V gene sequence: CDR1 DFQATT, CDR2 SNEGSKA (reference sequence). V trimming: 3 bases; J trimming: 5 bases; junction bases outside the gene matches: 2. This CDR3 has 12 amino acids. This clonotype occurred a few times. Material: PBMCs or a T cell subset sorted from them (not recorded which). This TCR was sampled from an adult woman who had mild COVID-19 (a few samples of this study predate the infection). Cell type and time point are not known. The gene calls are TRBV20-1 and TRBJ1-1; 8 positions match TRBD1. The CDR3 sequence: CSASTGGTEAFF. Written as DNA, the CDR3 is TGCAGTGCTAGTACAGGGGGGACTGAAGCTTTCTTT.